This T cell receptor (beta chain) came from a study of shared clonotypes between healthy human individuals. This clone was recorded once. TCRdb's copy holds only in-frame clones and misses some; the assay was immunoSEQ multiplex PCR. This sample has a few hundred thousand clones, with around 86% found just once. Trimming removed 6 bases at V and 0 bases at J, with 3 bases between. CDR1 is MNHNS and CDR2 is SASEGT in the germline V gene. The CDR3 sequence is 11 residues long. This TCR came from a man aged 18 to 30 in good health. The chain joins TRBV6-1 to TRBJ2-7, with no clear D. Sequenced input: memory CD8+ T cells sorted from blood. Subset indicated: CD45RO+ cells pooled with CCR7-negative TemRA cells. CDR3 DNA sequence: TGTGCCAGCAGGTTCTCCTACGAGCAGTACTTC. This gives the protein CASRFSYEQYF.